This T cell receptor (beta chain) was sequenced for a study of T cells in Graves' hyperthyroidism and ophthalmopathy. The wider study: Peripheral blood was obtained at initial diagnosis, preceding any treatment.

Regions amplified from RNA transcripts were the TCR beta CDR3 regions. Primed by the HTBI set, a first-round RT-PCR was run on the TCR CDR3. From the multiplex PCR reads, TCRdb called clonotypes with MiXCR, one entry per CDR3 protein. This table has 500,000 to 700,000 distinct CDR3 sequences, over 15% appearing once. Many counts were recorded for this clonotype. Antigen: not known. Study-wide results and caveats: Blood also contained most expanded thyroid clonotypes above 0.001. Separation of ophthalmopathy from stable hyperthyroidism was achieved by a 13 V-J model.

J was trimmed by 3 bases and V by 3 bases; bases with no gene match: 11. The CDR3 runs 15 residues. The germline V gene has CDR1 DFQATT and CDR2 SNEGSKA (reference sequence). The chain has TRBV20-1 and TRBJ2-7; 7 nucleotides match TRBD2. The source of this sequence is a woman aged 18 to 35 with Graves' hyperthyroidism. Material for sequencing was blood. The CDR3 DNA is TGCAGTGCTAGCTCCGTTAGCGGGCCAAGCTACGAGCAGTACTTC. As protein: CSASSVSGPSYEQYF.